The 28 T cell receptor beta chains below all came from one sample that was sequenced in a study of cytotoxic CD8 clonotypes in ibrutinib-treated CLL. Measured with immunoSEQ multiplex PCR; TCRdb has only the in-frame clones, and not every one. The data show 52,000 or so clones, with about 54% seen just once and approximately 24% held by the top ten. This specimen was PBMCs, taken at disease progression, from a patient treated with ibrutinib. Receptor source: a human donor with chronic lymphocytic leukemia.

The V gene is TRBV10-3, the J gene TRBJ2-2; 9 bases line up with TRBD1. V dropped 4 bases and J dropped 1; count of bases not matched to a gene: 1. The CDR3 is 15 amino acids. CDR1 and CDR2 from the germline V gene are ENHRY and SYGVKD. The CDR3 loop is CAISAGQGNTGELFF. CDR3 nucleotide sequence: TGTGCCATCAGTGCGGGACAGGGGAACACCGGGGAGCTGTTTTTT.

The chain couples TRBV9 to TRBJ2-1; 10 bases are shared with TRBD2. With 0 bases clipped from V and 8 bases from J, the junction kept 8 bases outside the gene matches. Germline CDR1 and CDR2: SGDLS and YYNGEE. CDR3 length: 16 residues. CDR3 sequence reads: CASSVGFSGRFYEQFF. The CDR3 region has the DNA TGTGCCAGCAGCGTAGGGTTTAGCGGGAGGTTCTATGAGCAGTTCTTC.

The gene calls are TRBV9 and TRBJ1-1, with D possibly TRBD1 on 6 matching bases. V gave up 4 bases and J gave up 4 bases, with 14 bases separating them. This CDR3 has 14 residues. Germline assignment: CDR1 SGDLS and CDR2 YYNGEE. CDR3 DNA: TGTGCCAGCAGCTTTACAGGGAGGGTCACTGAAGCTTTCTTT. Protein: CASSFTGRVTEAFF.

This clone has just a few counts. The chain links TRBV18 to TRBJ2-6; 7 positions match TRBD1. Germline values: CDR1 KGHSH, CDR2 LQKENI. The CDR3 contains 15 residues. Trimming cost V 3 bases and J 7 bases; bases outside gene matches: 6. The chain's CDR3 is CASSPPGGQANVLTF. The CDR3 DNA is TGTGCCAGCTCACCGCCAGGGGGTCAAGCCAACGTCCTGACTTTC. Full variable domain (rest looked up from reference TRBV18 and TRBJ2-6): NAGVMQNPRHLVRRRGQEARLRCSPMKGHSHVYWYRQLPEEGLKFMVYLQKENIIDESGMPKERFSAEFPKEGPSILRIQQVVRGDSAAYFCASSPPGGQANVLTFGAGSRLTVL.

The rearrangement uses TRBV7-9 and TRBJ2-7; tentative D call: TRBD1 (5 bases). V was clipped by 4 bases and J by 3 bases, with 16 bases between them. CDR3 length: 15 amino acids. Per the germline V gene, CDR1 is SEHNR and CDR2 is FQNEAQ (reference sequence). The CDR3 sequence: CASSSSETEYYEQYF. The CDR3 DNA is TGTGCCAGCAGCTCTTCTGAGACAGAGTACTACGAGCAGTACTTC.

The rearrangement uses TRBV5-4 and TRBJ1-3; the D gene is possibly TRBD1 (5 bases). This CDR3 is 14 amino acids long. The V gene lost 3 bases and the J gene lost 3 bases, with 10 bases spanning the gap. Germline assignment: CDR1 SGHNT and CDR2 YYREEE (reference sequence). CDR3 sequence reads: CASSSAGDGNTIYF. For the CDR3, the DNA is TGTGCCAGCAGCTCCGCGGGGGATGGAAACACCATATATTTT.

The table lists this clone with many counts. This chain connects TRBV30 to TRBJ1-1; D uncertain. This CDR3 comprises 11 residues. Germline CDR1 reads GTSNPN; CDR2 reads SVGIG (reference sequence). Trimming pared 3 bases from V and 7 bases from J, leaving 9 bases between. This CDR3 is CAWRDIFEAFF. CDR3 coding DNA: TGTGCCTGGAGAGACATTTTTGAAGCTTTCTTT.

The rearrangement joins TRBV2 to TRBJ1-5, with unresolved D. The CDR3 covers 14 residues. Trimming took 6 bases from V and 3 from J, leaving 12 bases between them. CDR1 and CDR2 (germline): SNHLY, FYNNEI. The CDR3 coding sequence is TGTGCCAGCAGAGCGGGAGACCTCAATCAGCCCCAGCATTTT. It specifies CASRAGDLNQPQHF. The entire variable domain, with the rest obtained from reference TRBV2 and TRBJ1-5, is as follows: EPEVTQTPSHQVTQMGQEVILRCVPISNHLYFYWYRQILGQKVEFLVSFYNNEISEKSEIFDDQFSVERPDGSNFTLKIRSTKLEDSAMYFCASRAGDLNQPQHFGDGTRLSIL.

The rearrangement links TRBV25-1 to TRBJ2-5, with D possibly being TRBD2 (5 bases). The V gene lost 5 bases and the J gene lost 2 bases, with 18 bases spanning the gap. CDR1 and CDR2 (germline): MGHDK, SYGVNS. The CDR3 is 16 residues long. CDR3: CASSPEWVSGQETQYF. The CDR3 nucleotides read TGTGCCAGCAGTCCCGAGTGGGTCTCGGGGCAAGAGACCCAGTACTTC.

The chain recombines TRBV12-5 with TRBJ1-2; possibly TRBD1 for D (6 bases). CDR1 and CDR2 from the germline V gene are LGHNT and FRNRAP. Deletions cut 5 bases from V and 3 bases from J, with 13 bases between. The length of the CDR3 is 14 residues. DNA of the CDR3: TGTGCTAGTGGTACAGGGAATGGGGACTATGGCTACACCTTC. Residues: CASGTGNGDYGYTF.

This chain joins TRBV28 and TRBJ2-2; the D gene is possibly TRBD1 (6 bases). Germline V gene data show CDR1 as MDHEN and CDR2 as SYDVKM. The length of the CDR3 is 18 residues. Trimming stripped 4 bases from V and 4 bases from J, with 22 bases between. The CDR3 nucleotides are TGTGCCAGCAGTTCTAGGGAAACAGGGAGACTTTTCACCGGGGAGCTGTTTTTT. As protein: CASSSRETGRLFTGELFF.

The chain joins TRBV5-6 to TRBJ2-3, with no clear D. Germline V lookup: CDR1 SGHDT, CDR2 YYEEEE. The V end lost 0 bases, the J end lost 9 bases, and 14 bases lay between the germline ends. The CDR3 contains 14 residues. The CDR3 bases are TGTGCCAGCAGCTTGGGGTTCGGTACTTGGACGCAGTATTTT. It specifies CASSLGFGTWTQYF.

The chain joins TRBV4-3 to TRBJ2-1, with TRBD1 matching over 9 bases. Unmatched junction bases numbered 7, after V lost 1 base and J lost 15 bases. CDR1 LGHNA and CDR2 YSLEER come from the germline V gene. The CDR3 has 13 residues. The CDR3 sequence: CASSQGQGDIGFF. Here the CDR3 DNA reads TGCGCCAGCAGCCAAGGACAGGGGGACATCGGGTTCTTC.

The CDR3 protein is CASSPRPGTDTYEQYF. CDR3 bases: TGTGCCAGCAGTCCTAGACCCGGGACAGACACCTACGAGCAGTACTTC. The V gene is TRBV9, the J gene TRBJ2-7; TRBD1 aligns across 7 bases. The germline gives CDR1 SGDLS, CDR2 YYNGEE. Trimming took 5 bases from V and 2 from J; bases not matched to a gene: 13. CDR3 length: 16 residues.

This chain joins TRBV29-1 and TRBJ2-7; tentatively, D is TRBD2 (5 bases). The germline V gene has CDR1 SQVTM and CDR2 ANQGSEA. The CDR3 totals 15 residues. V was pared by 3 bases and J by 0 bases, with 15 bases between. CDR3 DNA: TGCAGCGTTGACGGGATAGGCCAGAGCTCCTACGAGCAGTACTTC. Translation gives CSVDGIGQSSYEQYF.

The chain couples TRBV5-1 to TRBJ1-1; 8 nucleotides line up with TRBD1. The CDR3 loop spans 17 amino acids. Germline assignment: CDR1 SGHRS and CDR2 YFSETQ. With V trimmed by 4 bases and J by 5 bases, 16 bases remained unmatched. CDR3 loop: CASSRRQGANFGTEAFF. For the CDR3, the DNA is TGCGCCAGCAGCCGTCGTCAGGGGGCTAATTTTGGTACTGAAGCTTTCTTT.

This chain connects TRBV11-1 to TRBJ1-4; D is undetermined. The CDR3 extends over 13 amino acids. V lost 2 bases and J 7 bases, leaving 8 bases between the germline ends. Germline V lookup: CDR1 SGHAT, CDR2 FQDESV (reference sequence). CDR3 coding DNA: TGTGCCAGCAGCTTAAGGGCTTCTGAAAAACTGTTTTTT. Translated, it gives CASSLRASEKLFF.

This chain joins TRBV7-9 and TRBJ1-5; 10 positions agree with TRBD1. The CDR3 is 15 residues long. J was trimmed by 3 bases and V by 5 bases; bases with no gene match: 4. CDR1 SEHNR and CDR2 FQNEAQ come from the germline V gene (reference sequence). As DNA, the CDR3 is TGTGCCAGCAGCCGGGGACAGGGGTACAATCAGCCCCAGCATTTT. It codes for CASSRGQGYNQPQHF.

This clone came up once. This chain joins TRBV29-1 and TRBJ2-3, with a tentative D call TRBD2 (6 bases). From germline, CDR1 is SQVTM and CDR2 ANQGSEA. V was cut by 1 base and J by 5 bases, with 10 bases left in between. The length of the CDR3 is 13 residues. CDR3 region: CSVEGLRGDTQYF. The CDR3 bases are TGCAGCGTTGAAGGCTTGCGGGGAGATACGCAGTATTTT.

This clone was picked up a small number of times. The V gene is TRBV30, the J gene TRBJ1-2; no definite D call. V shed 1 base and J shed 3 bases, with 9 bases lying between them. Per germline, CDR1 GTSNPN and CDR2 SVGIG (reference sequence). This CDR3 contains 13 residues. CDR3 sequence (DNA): TGTGCCTGGAGTGCCACGGTGTACTATGGCTACACCTTC. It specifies CAWSATVYYGYTF.

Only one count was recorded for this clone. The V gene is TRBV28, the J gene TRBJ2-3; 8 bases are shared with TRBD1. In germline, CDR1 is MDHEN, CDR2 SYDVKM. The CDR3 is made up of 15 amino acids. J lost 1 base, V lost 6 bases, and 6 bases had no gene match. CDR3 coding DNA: TGTGCCAGCAGGGGAACGACAGGGGGCACAGATACGCAGTATTTT. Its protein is CASRGTTGGTDTQYF.

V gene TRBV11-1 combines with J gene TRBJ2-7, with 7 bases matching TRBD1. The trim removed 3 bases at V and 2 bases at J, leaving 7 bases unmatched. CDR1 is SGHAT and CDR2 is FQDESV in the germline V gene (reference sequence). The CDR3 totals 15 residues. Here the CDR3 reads CASSFGAGGAYEQYF. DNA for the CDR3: TGTGCCAGCAGCTTCGGGGCAGGGGGTGCCTACGAGCAGTACTTC.

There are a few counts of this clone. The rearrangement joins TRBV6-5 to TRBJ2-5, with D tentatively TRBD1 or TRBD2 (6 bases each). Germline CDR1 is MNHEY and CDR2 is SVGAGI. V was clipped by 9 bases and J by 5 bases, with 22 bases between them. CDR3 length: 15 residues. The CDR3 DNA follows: TGTGCCAGTAGGGGTACACGAAGGGGGAGGGAGACCCAGTACTTC. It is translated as CASRGTRRGRETQYF.

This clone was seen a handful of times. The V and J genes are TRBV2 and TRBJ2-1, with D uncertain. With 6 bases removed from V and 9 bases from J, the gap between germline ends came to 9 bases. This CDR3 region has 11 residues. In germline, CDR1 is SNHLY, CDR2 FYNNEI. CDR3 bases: TGTGCCAGCAGCCCACTCAGTGAGCAGTTCTTC. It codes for CASSPLSEQFF.

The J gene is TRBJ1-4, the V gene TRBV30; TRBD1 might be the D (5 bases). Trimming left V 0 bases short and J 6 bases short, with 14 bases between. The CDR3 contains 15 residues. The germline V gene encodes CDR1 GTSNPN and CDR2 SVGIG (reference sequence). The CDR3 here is CAWSVLTETDEKLFF. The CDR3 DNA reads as TGTGCCTGGAGTGTACTGACAGAGACCGATGAAAAACTGTTTTTT.

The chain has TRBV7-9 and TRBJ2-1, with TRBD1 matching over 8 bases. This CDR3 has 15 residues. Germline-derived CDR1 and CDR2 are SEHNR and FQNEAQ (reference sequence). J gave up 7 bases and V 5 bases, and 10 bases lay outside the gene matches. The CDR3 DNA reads TGTGCCAGCAGCCCCGGGGGACAGGCGAGGAATGAGCAGTTCTTC. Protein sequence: CASSPGGQARNEQFF.

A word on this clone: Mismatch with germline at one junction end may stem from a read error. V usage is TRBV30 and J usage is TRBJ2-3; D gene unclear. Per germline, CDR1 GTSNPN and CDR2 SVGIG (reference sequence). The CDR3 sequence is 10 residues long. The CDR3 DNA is TGTGCCTGGAGCACTGATACGCAGTATTTT. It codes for CAWSTDTQYF.

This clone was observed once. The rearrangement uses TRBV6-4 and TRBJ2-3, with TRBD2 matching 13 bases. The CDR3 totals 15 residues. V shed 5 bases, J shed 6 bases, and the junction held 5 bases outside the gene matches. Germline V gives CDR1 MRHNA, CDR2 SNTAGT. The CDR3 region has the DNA TGTGCCAGCAGTAGGACTAGCGGGAGTAGTGATACGCAGTATTTT. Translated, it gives CASSRTSGSSDTQYF.